The table lists the clone carrying this T cell receptor (beta chain) with many counts. TCRdb re-called the reads with MiXCR, one entry per CDR3 protein. The sample holds fewer than 200,000 distinct CDR3 sequences, approximately 9.6% seen once. CDR1 and CDR2 from the germline V gene are SQVTM and ANQGSEA. Trimming removed 5 bases at V and 6 bases at J, with 16 bases between. The CDR3 has 13 amino acids. These data are taken from a study of T cell repertoires in cytomegalovirus infection. J is TRBJ1-2 and V is TRBV29-1; possibly TRBD1 for D (5 bases). Sequencing was done on a sample of PBMCs. The TCR sequence derives from a human donor in good health (CMV status not recorded). Some clones in this sample may be carry-over from other donors' samples. CDR3 nucleotides: TGCAGCGTTTCGAACTCCCTGGGGGATGGCTACACCTTC. This codes for CSVSNSLGDGYTF.